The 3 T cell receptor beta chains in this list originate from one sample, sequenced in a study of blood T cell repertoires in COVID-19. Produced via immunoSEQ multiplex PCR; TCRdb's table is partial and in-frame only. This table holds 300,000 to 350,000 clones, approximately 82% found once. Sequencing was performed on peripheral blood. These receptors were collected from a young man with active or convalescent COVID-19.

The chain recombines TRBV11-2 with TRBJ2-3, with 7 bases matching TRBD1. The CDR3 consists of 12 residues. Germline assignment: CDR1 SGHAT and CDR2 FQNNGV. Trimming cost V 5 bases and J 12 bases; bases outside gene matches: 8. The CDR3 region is CASSPRTGGQYF. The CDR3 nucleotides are TGTGCCAGCAGCCCTCGGACAGGCGGTCAGTATTTT.

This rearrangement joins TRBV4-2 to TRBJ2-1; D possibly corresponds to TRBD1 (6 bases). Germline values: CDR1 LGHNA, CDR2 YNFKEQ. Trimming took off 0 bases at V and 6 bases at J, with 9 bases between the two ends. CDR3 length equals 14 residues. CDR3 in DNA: TGTGCCAGCAGCCAAGAACACAGGGTCAATGAGCAGTTCTTC. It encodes CASSQEHRVNEQFF.

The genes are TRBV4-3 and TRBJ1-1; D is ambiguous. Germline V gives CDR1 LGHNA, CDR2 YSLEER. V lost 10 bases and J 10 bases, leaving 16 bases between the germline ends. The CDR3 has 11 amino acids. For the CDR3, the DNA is TGCGCCAATTCGTGGAGACCGGGAGCTTTCTTT. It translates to CANSWRPGAFF.